This entry concerns a single T cell receptor (beta chain). Its antigen is not identified. The data were taken from a study of naive and memory T cell subsets. Study-level findings and limits: Naive repertoires, especially CD8, held a few larger clonotypes, possibly memory cells re-expressing CD45RA.

This CDR3 region has 14 residues. V was trimmed by 8 bases and J by 2 bases, leaving 16 bases between them. Looked up from germline, CDR1 is MDHEN and CDR2 is SYDVKM. Two oligonucleotides, mixed equimolar, formed the beta constant-region primer covering TRBC1 and TRBC2. Ligated cDNA was amplified by four rounds of PCR with nested alpha and beta constant-region primers and SP2. In TCRdb, the UMI-ligation and nested PCR reads were re-called with MiXCR into one record per CDR3 protein. The sample has 98,000 or so distinct CDR3 sequences; roughly 10% are singletons. This chain links TRBV28 with TRBJ2-7; D gene unclear. The receptor was derived from a human donor in good health. Sequencing used naive CD4+ T cells from blood. Here the CDR3 reads CASRRLVPPYEQYF. CDR3 in DNA: TGTGCCAGCCGAAGGCTCGTCCCCCCCTACGAGCAGTACTTC.